This T cell receptor beta chain was sequenced during a study of T-cell memory formation after mild COVID-19. About the research overall: TCR clusters were mostly donor specific. Study outcomes and limitations: Contracting clones from day 15 to 85 had balanced CD4/CD8; later expanders favoured CD4+. Some clones that responded were present in memory (sampled pre-infection), which suggests cross-reactive memory joined.

Per germline, CDR1 SGDLS and CDR2 YYNGEE. Trimming pared 3 bases from V and 9 bases from J, leaving 13 bases between. The CDR3 covers 13 residues. A word on this clonotype: Its antigen remains unidentified.

After 5'RACE with constant-segment primers, TCR alpha and TCR beta cDNA libraries carrying sample barcodes and UMIs were obtained. TCRdb reprocessed the 5' RACE reads with MiXCR, giving one entry per CDR3 protein. Of 100,000 to 150,000 distinct CDR3 sequences detected, around 15% appear once; the ten largest clones hold roughly 5.3%. Specimen: PBMCs or a T cell subset sorted from them (not recorded which). This rearrangement joins TRBV9 to TRBJ2-1; D may match TRBD1 or TRBD2 (6 bases each). The clonotype comes from a man in his late teens or twenties who had mild COVID-19 (a few samples of this study predate the infection). Cell type and time point are not known. The CDR3 coding sequence is TGTGCCAGCAGCGGGGGGCGGGGTGGTGAGCAGTTCTTC. Its translation: CASSGGRGGEQFF.